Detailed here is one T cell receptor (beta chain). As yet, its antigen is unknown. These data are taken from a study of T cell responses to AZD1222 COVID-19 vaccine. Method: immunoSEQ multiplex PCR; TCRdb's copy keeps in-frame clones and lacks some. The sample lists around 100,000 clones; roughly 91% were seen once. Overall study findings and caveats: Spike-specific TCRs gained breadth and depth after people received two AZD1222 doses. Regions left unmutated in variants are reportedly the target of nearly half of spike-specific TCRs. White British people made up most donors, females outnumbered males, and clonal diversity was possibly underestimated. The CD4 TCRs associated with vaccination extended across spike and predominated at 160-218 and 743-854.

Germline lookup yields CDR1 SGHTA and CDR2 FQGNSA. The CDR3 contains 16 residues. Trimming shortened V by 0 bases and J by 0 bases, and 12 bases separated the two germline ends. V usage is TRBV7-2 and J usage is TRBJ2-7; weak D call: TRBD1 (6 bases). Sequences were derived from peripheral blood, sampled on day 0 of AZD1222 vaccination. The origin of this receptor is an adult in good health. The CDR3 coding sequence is TGTGCCAGCAGCTTAGCGAGTGGCAGGGGCTCCTACGAGCAGTACTTC. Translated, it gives CASSLASGRGSYEQYF.